The rows below give T cell receptor beta chains drawn from one sample of a study of early T cells in non-severe SARS-CoV-2 infection. TCRdb reanalysed the 5' RACE reads using MiXCR and keeps one entry per CDR3 protein. Of about 57,000 distinct CDR3 sequences listed, 8% to 10% are singletons. Sequencing was done on a sample of whole blood. All receptors derive from an adult who was a healthcare worker with PCR-confirmed SARS-CoV-2 infection or an uninfected control (not recorded which). Each CDR3 is given with its conserved first and last residue. Each record gives: clone size, D gene, J gene, V gene, CDR3 DNA, CDR3 protein. A D gene is named only where the DNA matches it firmly. The size field is filled for only some rows; it gives once, few, many or a size class.

many | TRBD1 | TRBJ1-5 | TRBV12-3/TRBV12-4 | TGTGCCAGCAGTTTAGCGAGCCGGGACAGGGGTACTCAGCCCCAGCATTTT | CASSLASRDRGTQPQHF
many | - | TRBJ2-7 | TRBV19 | TGTGCCAGTTCGTCTGGGGCCAACGAGCAGTACTTC | CASSSGANEQYF
many | - | TRBJ2-3 | TRBV5-1 | TGCGCCAGCAGGTTGAGCGGCACTGAAACAGATACGCAGTATTTT | CASRLSGTETDTQYF
few | - | TRBJ2-1 | TRBV29-1 | TGCAGCGTTGATGGGGACCAATTAGGCATTGAGCAGTTCTTC | CSVDGDQLGIEQFF
many | - | TRBJ2-7 | TRBV19 | TGTGCCAGTTCCCGGACAGTTTCCTACGAGCAGTACTTC | CASSRTVSYEQYF
few | - | TRBJ2-3 | TRBV6-2/TRBV6-3 | TGTGCCAGCAGTTATCCCTCTGGCGATACGCAGTATTTT | CASSYPSGDTQYF
many | - | TRBJ2-1 | TRBV29-1 | TGCAGCGTTTGCGCAGGGGCCCCTTGGGATGAGCAGTTCTTC | CSVCAGAPWDEQFF
many | TRBD1 | TRBJ1-1 | TRBV11-3 | TGTGCCAGCAGCTCGGGACAGGAGAACACTGAAGCTTTCTTT | CASSSGQENTEAFF
- | - | TRBJ1-1 | TRBV29-1 | TGCAGCGTTGTTTCCCGGGCTTTTACTGAAGCTTTCTTT | CSVVSRAFTEAFF
many | - | TRBJ2-2 | TRBV9 | TGTGCCAGCAGCGTAGTGGAGCCCGGGGAGCTGTTTTTT | CASSVVEPGELFF
few | TRBD2 | TRBJ2-1 | TRBV12-3/TRBV12-4 | TGTGCCAGCAGTTTCCAAGCGGGAAATTACAATGAGCAGTTCTTC | CASSFQAGNYNEQFF
many | - | TRBJ2-1 | TRBV5-8 | TGTGCCAGCAGCTTGGGACAGGCGTACAATGAGCAGTTCTTC | CASSLGQAYNEQFF
many | TRBD2 | TRBJ2-7 | TRBV29-1 | TGCAGCGTTGATAACGATGCCGGGGGGGAGTACGAGCAGTACTTC | CSVDNDAGGEYEQYF
- | - | TRBJ1-5 | TRBV21-1 | TGTGCCAGCAGCAAAGCGCCGGGGGAAGGCAATCAGCCCCAGCATTTT | CASSKAPGEGNQPQHF
few | TRBD1 | TRBJ1-2 | TRBV5-1 | TGCGCCAGCAGCTTGTCGACGGGACAGGAATATGGCTACACCTTC | CASSLSTGQEYGYTF
- | - | TRBJ2-7 | TRBV7-9 | TGTGCCAGCAGCTTAGGATTCGGGGAGCTTGACGAGCAGTACTTC | CASSLGFGELDEQYF
many | TRBD2 | TRBJ2-3 | TRBV6-2/TRBV6-3 | TGTGCCAGCAGTTACGGCGGGGGACTATACACAGATACGCAGTATTTT | CASSYGGGLYTDTQYF
- | - | TRBJ2-1 | TRBV11-2 | TGTGCCAGCAGCTTCCCCGGGGACAATGAGCAGTTCTTC | CASSFPGDNEQFF
many | TRBD1 | TRBJ2-7 | TRBV5-1 | TGCGCCAGCAGCTTGGGGACAGGGGGTCCCTACGAGCAGTACTTC | CASSLGTGGPYEQYF
many | TRBD2 | TRBJ2-2 | TRBV7-9 | TGTGCCAGCAGGTCCGGACTAGCGATGAACACCGGGGAGCTGTTTTTT | CASRSGLAMNTGELFF
many | TRBD1 | TRBJ1-1 | TRBV12-3/TRBV12-4 | TGTGCCAGCAGTTTAGGACAGGGCGGGAGGAACACTGAAGCTTTCTTT | CASSLGQGGRNTEAFF
many | TRBD1 | TRBJ2-3 | TRBV12-3/TRBV12-4 | TGTGCCAGCCGGGACAGGGGGCTGTATACGCAGTATTTT | CASRDRGLYTQYF
- | - | TRBJ1-2 | TRBV12-3/TRBV12-4 | TGTGCCAGCAGTTTTAGTATGGAGAACGTCTATGGCTACACCTTC | CASSFSMENVYGYTF
- | - | TRBJ1-2 | TRBV4-1 | TGCGCCAGCAGCCAAGCGTCCCAGTATGGCTACACCTTC | CASSQASQYGYTF
many | - | TRBJ1-5 | TRBV12-3/TRBV12-4 | TGTGCCAGCAGCGATGGACGGACCCTTAGCAATCAGCCCCAGCATTTT | CASSDGRTLSNQPQHF
many | TRBD1 | TRBJ2-7 | TRBV29-1 | TGCAGCGTGACAGGGCGGGACGAGCAGTACTTC | CSVTGRDEQYF